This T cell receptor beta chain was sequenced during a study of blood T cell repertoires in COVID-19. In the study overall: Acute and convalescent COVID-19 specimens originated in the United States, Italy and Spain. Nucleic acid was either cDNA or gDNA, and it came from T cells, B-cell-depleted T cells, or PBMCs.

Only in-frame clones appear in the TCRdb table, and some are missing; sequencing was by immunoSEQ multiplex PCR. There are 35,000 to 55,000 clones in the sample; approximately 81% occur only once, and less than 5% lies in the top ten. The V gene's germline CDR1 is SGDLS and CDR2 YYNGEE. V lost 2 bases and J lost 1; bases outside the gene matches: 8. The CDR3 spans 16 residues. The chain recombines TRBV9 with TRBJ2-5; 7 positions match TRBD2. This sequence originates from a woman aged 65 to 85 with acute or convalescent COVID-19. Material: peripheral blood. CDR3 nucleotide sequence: TGTGCCAGCAGCGTCGCAACTAGCGCCGGCCAAGAGACCCAGTACTTC. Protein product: CASSVATSAGQETQYF.